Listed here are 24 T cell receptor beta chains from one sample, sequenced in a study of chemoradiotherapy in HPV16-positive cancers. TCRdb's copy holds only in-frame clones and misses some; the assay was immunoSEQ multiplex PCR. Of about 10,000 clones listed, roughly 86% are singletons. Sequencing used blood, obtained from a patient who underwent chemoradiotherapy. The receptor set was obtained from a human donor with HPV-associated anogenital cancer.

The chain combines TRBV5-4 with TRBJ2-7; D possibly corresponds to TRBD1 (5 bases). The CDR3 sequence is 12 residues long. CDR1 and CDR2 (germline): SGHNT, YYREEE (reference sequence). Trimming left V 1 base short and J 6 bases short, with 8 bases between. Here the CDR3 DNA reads TGTGCCAGCAGCTTGTACAGGACCGAGCAGTACTTC. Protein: CASSLYRTEQYF.

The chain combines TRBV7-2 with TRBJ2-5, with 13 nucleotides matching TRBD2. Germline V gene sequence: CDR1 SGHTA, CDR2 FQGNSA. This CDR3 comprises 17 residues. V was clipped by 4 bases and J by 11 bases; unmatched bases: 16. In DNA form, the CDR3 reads TGTGCCAGCAGCTCTCCCCCCGTACTAGCGGGGGGGCTTCCTCAGTACTTC. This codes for CASSSPPVLAGGLPQYF.

CDR3 sequence: CASSPQSMNTEAFF. The CDR3 nucleotides read TGTGCCAGCAGCCCACAGTCGATGAACACTGAAGCTTTCTTT. The V gene is TRBV7-9, the J gene TRBJ1-1; D remains ambiguous. CDR3 length equals 14 residues. The germline V and J ends were trimmed by 5 bases and 0 bases, with 10 bases remaining between them. Per the germline V gene, CDR1 is SEHNR and CDR2 is FQNEAQ (reference sequence). Based on the CDR3 plus reference TRBV7-9 and TRBJ1-1, the full variable domain is DTGVSQNPRHKITKRGQNVTFRCDPISEHNRLYWYRQTLGQGPEFLTYFQNEAQLEKSRLLSDRFSAERPKGSFSTLEIQRTEQGDSAMYLCASSPQSMNTEAFFGQGTRLTVV.

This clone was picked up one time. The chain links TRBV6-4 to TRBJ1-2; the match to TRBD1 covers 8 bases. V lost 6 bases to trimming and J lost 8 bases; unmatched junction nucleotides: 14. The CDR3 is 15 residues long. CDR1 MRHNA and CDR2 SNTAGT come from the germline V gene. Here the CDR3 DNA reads TGTGCCAGCAGCGCTACCCTCAGGGGGCATCGAGGCTACACCTTC. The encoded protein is CASSATLRGHRGYTF.

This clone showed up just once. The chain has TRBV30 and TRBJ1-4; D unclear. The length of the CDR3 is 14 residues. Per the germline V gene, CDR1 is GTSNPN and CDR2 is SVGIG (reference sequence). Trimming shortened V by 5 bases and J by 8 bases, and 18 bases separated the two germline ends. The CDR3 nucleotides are TGTGCCTGGGGGCCCTCTCTGGTGGGAGAAAAACTGTTTTTT. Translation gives CAWGPSLVGEKLFF. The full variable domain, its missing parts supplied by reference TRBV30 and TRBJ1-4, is SQTIHQWPATLVQPVGSPLSLECTVEGTSNPNLYWYRQAAGRGLQLLFYSVGIGQISSEVPQNLSASRPQDRQFILSSKKLLLSDSGFYLCAWGPSLVGEKLFFGSGTQLSVL.

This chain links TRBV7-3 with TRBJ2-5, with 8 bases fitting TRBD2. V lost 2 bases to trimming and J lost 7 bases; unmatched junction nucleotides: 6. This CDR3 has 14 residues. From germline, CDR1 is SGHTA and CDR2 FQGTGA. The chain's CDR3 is CASSLRGGEATQYF. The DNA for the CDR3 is TGTGCCAGCAGCTTACGGGGGGGAGAAGCGACCCAGTACTTC.

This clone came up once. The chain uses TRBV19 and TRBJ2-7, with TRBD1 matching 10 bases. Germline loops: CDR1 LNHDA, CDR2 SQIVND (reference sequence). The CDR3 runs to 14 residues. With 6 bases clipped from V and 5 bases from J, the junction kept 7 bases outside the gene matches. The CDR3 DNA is TGTGCCAGTAGCCCGGGACAGGGGTCCCACGAGCAGTACTTC. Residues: CASSPGQGSHEQYF.

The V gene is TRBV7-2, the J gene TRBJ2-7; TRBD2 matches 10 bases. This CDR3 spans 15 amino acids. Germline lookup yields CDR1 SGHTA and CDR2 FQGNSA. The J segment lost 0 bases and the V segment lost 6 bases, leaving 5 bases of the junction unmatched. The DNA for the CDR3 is TGTGCCAGCAGACTTAGCGGGGGGAGCTCCTACGAGCAGTACTTC. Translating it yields CASRLSGGSSYEQYF.

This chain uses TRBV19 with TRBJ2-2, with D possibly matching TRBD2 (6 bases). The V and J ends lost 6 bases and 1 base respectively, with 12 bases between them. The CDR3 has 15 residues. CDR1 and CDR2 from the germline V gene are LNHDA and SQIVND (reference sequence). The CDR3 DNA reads TGTGCCAGTAGGCGGGACTCCAAGAACACCGGGGAGCTGTTTTTT. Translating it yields CASRRDSKNTGELFF.

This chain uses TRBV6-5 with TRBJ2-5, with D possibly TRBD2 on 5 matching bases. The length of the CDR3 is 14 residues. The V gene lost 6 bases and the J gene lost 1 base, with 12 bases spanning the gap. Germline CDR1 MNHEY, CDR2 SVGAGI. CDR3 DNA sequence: TGTGCCAGCAGCAGACCCGGACTCCAAGAGACCCAGTACTTC. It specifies CASSRPGLQETQYF.

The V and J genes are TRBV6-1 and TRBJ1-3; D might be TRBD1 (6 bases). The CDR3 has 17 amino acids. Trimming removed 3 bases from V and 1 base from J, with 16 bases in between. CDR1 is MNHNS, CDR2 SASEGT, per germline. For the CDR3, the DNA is TGTGCCAGCAGTGACCTCCGACAGGCAGGATCTGGAAACACCATATATTTT. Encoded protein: CASSDLRQAGSGNTIYF.

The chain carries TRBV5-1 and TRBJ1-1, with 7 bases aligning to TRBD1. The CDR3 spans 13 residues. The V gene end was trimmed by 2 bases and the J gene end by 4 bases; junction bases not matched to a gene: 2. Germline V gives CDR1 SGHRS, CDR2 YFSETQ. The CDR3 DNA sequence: TGCGCCAGCAGCTTTAACAGGGGCACTGAAGCTTTCTTT. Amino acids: CASSFNRGTEAFF.

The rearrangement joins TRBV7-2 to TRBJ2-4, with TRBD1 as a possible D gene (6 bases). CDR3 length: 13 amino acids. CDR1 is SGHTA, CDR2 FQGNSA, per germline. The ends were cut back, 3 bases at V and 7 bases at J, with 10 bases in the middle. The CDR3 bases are TGTGCCAGCAGCTTCGCAGGGGAGAACATTCAGTACTTC. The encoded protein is CASSFAGENIQYF.

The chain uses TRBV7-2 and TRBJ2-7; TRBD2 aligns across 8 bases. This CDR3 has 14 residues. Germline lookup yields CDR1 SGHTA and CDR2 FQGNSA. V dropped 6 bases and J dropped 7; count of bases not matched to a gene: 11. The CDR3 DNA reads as TGTGCCAGCAGTCGGAACGGGGGGGTTGATGAGCAGTACTTC. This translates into CASSRNGGVDEQYF. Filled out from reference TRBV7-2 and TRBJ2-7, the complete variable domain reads GAGVSQSPSNKVTEKGKDVELRCDPISGHTALYWYRQSLGQGLEFLIYFQGNSAPDKSGLPSDRFSAERTGGSVSTLTIQRTQQEDSAVYLCASSRNGGVDEQYFGPGTRLTVT.

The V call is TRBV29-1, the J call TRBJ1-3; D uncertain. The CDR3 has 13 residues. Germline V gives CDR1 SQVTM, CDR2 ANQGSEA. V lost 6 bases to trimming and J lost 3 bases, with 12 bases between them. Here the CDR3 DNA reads TGCAGCGTGACTACTAGTCTTGGAAACACCATATATTTT. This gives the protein CSVTTSLGNTIYF.

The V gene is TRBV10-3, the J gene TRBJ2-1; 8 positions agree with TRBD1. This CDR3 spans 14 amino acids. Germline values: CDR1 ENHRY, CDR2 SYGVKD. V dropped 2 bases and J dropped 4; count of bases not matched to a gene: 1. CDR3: CAISEGQGYNEQFF. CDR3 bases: TGTGCCATCAGTGAGGGACAGGGATACAATGAGCAGTTCTTC.

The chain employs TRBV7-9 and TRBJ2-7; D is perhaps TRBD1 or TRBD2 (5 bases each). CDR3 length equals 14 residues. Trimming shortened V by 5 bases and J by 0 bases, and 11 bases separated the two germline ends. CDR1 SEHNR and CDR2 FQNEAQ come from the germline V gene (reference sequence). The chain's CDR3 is CASSNRDLSYEQYF. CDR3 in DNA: TGTGCCAGCAGCAACCGGGACCTCTCCTACGAGCAGTACTTC. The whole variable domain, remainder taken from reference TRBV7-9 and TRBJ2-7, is DTGVSQNPRHKITKRGQNVTFRCDPISEHNRLYWYRQTLGQGPEFLTYFQNEAQLEKSRLLSDRFSAERPKGSFSTLEIQRTEQGDSAMYLCASSNRDLSYEQYFGPGTRLTVT.

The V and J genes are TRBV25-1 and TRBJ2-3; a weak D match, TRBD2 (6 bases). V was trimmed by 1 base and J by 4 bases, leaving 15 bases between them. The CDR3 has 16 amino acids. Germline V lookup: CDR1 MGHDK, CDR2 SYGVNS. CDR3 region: CASSESWGVIPDTQYF. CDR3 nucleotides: TGTGCCAGCAGTGAATCTTGGGGGGTAATCCCAGATACGCAGTATTTT.

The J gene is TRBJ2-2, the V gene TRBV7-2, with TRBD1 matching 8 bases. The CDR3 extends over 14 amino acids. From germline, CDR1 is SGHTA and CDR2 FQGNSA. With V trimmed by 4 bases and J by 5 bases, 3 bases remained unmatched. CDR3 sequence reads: CASSSGQVTGELFF. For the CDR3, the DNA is TGTGCCAGCAGCTCGGGACAGGTGACCGGGGAGCTGTTTTTT.

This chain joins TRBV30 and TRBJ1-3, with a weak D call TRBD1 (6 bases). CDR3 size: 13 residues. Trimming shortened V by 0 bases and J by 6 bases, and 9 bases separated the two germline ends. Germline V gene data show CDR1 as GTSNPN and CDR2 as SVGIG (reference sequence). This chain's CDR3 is CAWSVPGENTIYF. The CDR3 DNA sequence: TGTGCCTGGAGTGTACCAGGGGAAAACACCATATATTTT.

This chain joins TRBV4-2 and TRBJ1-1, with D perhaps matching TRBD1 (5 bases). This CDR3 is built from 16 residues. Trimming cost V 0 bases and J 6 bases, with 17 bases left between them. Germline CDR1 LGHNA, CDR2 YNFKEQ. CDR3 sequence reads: CASSQDPAGGVAEAFF. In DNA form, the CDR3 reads TGTGCCAGCAGCCAAGATCCCGCGGGGGGGGTTGCTGAAGCTTTCTTT.

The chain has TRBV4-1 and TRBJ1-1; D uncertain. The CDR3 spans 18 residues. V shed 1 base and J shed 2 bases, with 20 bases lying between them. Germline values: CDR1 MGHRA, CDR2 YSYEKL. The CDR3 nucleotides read TGCGCCAGCAGCCAAGTTCCGGTTGGGGTACGTAAAAACACTGAAGCTTTCTTT. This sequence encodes CASSQVPVGVRKNTEAFF.

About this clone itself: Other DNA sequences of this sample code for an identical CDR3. CDR3 loop: CAWSVQADEPQHF. CDR3 bases: TGTGCCTGGAGTGTACAGGCGGACGAGCCCCAGCATTTT. The chain has TRBV30 and TRBJ1-5, with a tentative D call TRBD1 (5 bases). This CDR3 contains 13 residues. V lost 0 bases and J 8 bases, leaving 11 bases between the germline ends. CDR1 GTSNPN and CDR2 SVGIG come from the germline V gene (reference sequence).

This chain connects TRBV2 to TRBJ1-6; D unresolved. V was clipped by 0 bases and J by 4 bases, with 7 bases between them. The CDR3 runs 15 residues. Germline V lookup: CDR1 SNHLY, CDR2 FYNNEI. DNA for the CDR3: TGTGCCAGCAGTGAAGCCGCTATTTATAATTCACCCCTCCACTTT. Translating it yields CASSEAAIYNSPLHF.